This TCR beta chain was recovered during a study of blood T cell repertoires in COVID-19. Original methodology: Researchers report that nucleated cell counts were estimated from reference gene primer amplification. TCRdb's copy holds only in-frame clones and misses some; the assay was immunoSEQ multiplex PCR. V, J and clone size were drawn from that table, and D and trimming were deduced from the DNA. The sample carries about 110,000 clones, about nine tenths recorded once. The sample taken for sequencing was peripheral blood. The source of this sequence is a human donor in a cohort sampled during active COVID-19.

This CDR3 is CASSSNPPASGVTDTQYF. The CDR3 DNA reads TGCGCCAGCAGCTCCAACCCACCTGCTAGCGGGGTAACAGATACGCAGTATTTT. The rearrangement links TRBV5-1 to TRBJ2-3; 9 nucleotides align to TRBD2. Unmatched junction bases numbered 14, after V lost 3 bases and J lost 3 bases. The CDR3 is 18 residues long. The V gene's germline CDR1 is SGHRS and CDR2 YFSETQ. The variable domain in full, with the rest retrieved from reference TRBV5-1 and TRBJ2-3, is KAGVTQTPRYLIKTRGQQVTLSCSPISGHRSVSWYQQTPGQGLQFLFEYFSETQRNKGNFPGRFSGRQFSNSRSEMNVSTLELGDSALYLCASSSNPPASGVTDTQYFGPGTRLTVL.